The T cell receptor beta chain under discussion was sequenced for a study of shared clonotypes between healthy human individuals. In the study overall: CD4 naive and memory got three plates each, CD8 naive two, CD8 memory one.

This clone is a singleton in its sample. Its target is unknown. Findings of the study overall: Sequencing of the sorted subsets was shown by rarefaction to be incomplete despite large depth.

Here immunoSEQ multiplex PCR was the method, and the copy in TCRdb shows in-frame clones only, minus some. The sample shows millions of clones, approximately 94% of them seen only once. The CDR3 spans 15 residues. With 4 bases clipped from V and 1 base from J, the junction kept 4 bases outside the gene matches. Germline CDR1 is LNHDA and CDR2 is SQIVND (reference sequence). The healthy adult donors were HIV-negative and reported no recent acute infections or vaccinations. Researchers partitioned CD4+ cells into CD45RA+ naive and CD45RA-negative memory subsets. Sequencing used naive CD4+ T cells sorted from blood. Subset indicated: CD45RA+ positively selected. This TCR came from a man aged 18 to 35 in good health. J is TRBJ2-5 and V is TRBV19; 9 nucleotides agree with TRBD1. CDR3 in DNA: TGTGCCAGTAGTACAGGGACAGGGCCCCAAGAGACCCAGTACTTC. This gives the protein CASSTGTGPQETQYF.